Each of the 5 T cell receptor beta chains below was sequenced from the same sample in a study of CD8+ T cells in alopecia areata. Sorting relied on CD4, CD8alpha, NKG2D, NKG2ACE and other markers applied to pooled cutaneous lymph node cells. Isolated RNA was reverse transcribed into cDNA used as the sequencing template. Sequenced by immunoSEQ multiplex PCR; TCRdb stores in-frame clones only, minus some. This sample comprises around 300,000 clones, none seen once only. The material sequenced was CD4+ T cells sorted from a lymph node. Receptor source: a C3H/HeJ mouse with alopecia areata. Mouse MHC haplotype: H2-k.

The sample holds a few counts of this clone. The gene names given are mouse names. The read comes to an end 4 residues before the CDR3 does, leaving the germline J gene to fill in the end. The J gene is TRBJ2-5, the V gene TRBV29; 8 positions match TRBD2. Looked up from germline, CDR1 is MSHET and CDR2 is SYDVDS. CDR3 length: 15 residues. Unmatched junction bases numbered 2, after V lost 2 bases and J lost 1 base. This CDR3 is CASSLSWGDQDTQYF. CDR3 DNA (partial): TGTGCTAGCAGTTTAAGCTGGGGGGACCAAGAC.

As to this clone: Germline and genes here are mouse. Read data end 4 residues before the CDR3 end; the end is taken from the germline J gene. The same CDR3 is also encoded by other DNA sequences in this sample. V usage is TRBV13-3 and J usage is TRBJ2-3, with D possibly TRBD1 on 6 matching bases. The V end was cut by 5 bases, the J end by 0 bases, with 10 bases between. CDR3 size: 14 residues. Per the germline V gene, CDR1 is NNHDY and CDR2 is SYVADS. CDR3 DNA (partial): TGTGCCAGCAGCCTCAGGGGTAGTGCAGAA. Translating gives CASSLRGSAE. The whole CDR3 protein reads CASSLRGSAETLYF.

This clone was found a few times. The genes and germline here are from mouse. Sequencing ends 4 residues short of the CDR3 end; the germline J gene provides the rest. V and J are TRBV13-1 and TRBJ1-2; 11 bases line up with TRBD1. Germline V gene lookup returns CDR1 NSHNY and CDR2 SYGAGN. The CDR3 runs to 14 residues. Trimming cost V 4 bases and J 2 bases; bases outside gene matches: 1. The CDR3 DNA, read in part, is TGTGCCAGCAGTTGGGACAGGGGGAACTCC. Its translation: CASSWDRGNS. The complete CDR3 sequence is CASSWDRGNSDYTF.

There are a few counts of this clone. Gene names and germline refer to mouse. Sequencing ends 3 residues short of the CDR3 end; the germline J gene provides the rest. V is TRBV31 and J is TRBJ1-6, with a tentative D call TRBD1 (5 bases). TRBJ1-6 is identified as an open reading frame with a role that is uncertain. V lost 2 bases to trimming and J lost 4 bases, with 9 bases between them. Germline CDR1 is GKSSPN and CDR2 is SITVG. CDR3 length: 14 amino acids. CDR3 sequence: CAWSMGGYNSPLYF. CDR3 bases read: TGTGCCTGGAGTATGGGGGGTTATAATTCGCCC.

This clone turned up a few times. The listed genes are named as in mouse. With the read ending 4 residues before the CDR3 end, the germline J gene is used to fill in that end. Other nucleotide sequences from this sample produce the same CDR3. This chain links TRBV31 with TRBJ2-5, with a tentative D call TRBD2 (6 bases). Trimming removed 0 bases at V and 0 bases at J, with 7 bases between. Germline values: CDR1 GKSSPN, CDR2 SITVG. CDR3 length: 14 residues. CDR3 DNA (partial): TGTGCCTGGAGTCTCTGGGGAAACCAAGAC. Translation: CAWSLWGNQD. In full, the CDR3 is CAWSLWGNQDTQYF.